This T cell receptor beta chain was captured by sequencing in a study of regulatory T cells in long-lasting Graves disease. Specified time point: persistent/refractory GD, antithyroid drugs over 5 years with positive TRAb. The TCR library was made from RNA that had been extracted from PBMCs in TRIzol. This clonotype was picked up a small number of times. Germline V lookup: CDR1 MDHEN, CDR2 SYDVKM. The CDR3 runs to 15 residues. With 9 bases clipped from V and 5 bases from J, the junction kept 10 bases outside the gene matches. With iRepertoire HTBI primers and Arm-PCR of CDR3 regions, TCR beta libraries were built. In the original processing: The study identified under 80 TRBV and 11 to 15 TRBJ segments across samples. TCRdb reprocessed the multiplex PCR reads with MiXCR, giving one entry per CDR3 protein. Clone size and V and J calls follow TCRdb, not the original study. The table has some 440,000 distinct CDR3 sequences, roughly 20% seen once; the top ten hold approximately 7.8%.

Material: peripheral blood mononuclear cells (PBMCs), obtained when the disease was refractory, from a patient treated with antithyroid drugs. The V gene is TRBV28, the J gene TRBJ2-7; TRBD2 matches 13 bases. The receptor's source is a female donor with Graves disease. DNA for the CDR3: TGTGCCAGGAATACCGGGACTAGCGGGATCGACGAGCAGTACTTC. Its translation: CARNTGTSGIDEQYF.